Listed below are T cell receptor beta chains from one sample, sequenced in a study of Graves' ophthalmopathy and Graves' hyperthyroidism. TCRdb recomputed calls from the multiplex PCR reads with MiXCR, one row per CDR3 protein. The sample yields hundreds of thousands of distinct CDR3 sequences, approximately 40% seen once. The source material was peripheral blood. The source of these receptors is an adult man with Graves' ophthalmopathy. CDR3s include the opening cysteine and the closing phenylalanine or tryptophan. A D gene is named only where the DNA matches it firmly. Size is omitted from some rows. Given values are once, few, many or a class for expanded clones.

d_gene: TRBD1; abundance: -; v_gene: TRBV7-9; len: 16; j_gene: TRBJ2-5; CDR3nt: TGTGCCAGCAGCTTAGCATTGACAGGGGGCTTTGAGACCCAGTACTTC; CDR3aa: CASSLALTGGFETQYF
d_gene: -; abundance: -; v_gene: TRBV11-2; len: 14; j_gene: TRBJ2-2; CDR3nt: TGTGCCAGCAGCTTCCGTGTCCCACCCGGGGAGCTGTTTTTT; CDR3aa: CASSFRVPPGELFF
d_gene: TRBD2; abundance: many; v_gene: TRBV10-3; len: 15; j_gene: TRBJ2-7; CDR3nt: TGTGCCAGCAGCAGTGAGAGCGGGGACTCCTACGAGCAGTACTTC; CDR3aa: CASSSESGDSYEQYF
d_gene: -; abundance: -; v_gene: TRBV20-1; len: 16; j_gene: TRBJ2-2; CDR3nt: TGCAGTGCTAGCGCCTCGGGACGGTGGAACACCGGGGAGCTGTTTTTT; CDR3aa: CSASASGRWNTGELFF
d_gene: -; abundance: -; v_gene: TRBV7-9; len: 14; j_gene: TRBJ2-7; CDR3nt: TGTGCCAGCATCCCGGAGGGGTTAACCTACGAGCAGTACTTC; CDR3aa: CASIPEGLTYEQYF
d_gene: -; abundance: few; v_gene: TRBV20-1; len: 16; j_gene: TRBJ1-5; CDR3nt: TGCAGTGCTAATAGACAGCCGATTCTAGGCAATCAGCCCCAGCATTTT; CDR3aa: CSANRQPILGNQPQHF
d_gene: TRBD1; abundance: many; v_gene: TRBV12-3/TRBV12-4; len: 16; j_gene: TRBJ1-2; CDR3nt: TGTGCCAGCAGTTCCTTATGGGCGGACAGGGTGGGTGTCTACACCTTC; CDR3aa: CASSSLWADRVGVYTF
d_gene: -; abundance: many; v_gene: TRBV10-3; len: 13; j_gene: TRBJ2-7; CDR3nt: TGTGCCATCAGTGACAGGGTTTTCTACGAGCAGTACTTC; CDR3aa: CAISDRVFYEQYF
d_gene: -; abundance: -; v_gene: TRBV20-1; len: 13; j_gene: TRBJ1-5; CDR3nt: TGCAGTGCTAGTGGGTATGGCAATCAGCCCCAGCATTTT; CDR3aa: CSASGYGNQPQHF
d_gene: TRBD2; abundance: few; v_gene: TRBV20-1; len: 15; j_gene: TRBJ2-7; CDR3nt: TGCAGTGCTTACTATAGCGGGAGAAGCTCCTACGAGCAGTACTTC; CDR3aa: CSAYYSGRSSYEQYF
d_gene: -; abundance: many; v_gene: TRBV10-2; len: 15; j_gene: TRBJ2-7; CDR3nt: TGCGCCAGCAGTGATGGGACTTTATCACTCTACGAGCAGTACTTC; CDR3aa: CASSDGTLSLYEQYF
d_gene: -; abundance: once; v_gene: TRBV10-2; len: 12; j_gene: TRBJ2-7; CDR3nt: TGCGCCAGCAGTGAGTCAGGGCCCGAGCAGTACTTC; CDR3aa: CASSESGPEQYF
d_gene: TRBD1; abundance: -; v_gene: TRBV7-2; len: 14; j_gene: TRBJ1-1; CDR3nt: TGTGCCAGCAGTTTTAACAGGGGGAACACTGAAGCTTTCTTT; CDR3aa: CASSFNRGNTEAFF
d_gene: -; abundance: -; v_gene: TRBV7-9; len: 14; j_gene: TRBJ1-3; CDR3nt: TGTGCCAGCAGCGCCCGGACTAGCGGGAACACCATATATTTT; CDR3aa: CASSARTSGNTIYF
d_gene: -; abundance: -; v_gene: TRBV2; len: 17; j_gene: TRBJ1-5; CDR3nt: TGTGCCAGCAGTGAACATACTCTAATGGAACGGAATCAGCCCCAGCATTTT; CDR3aa: CASSEHTLMERNQPQHF
d_gene: -; abundance: many; v_gene: TRBV7-2; len: 15; j_gene: TRBJ1-2; CDR3nt: TGTGCCAGCAGCCCTTCGGACAGACCTAACTATGGCTACACCTTC; CDR3aa: CASSPSDRPNYGYTF
d_gene: TRBD1; abundance: -; v_gene: TRBV6-6; len: 15; j_gene: TRBJ1-6; CDR3nt: TGTGCCAGCAGTTACCTCAGGGGGCAAGGTTCACCCCTCCACTTT; CDR3aa: CASSYLRGQGSPLHF
d_gene: TRBD1; abundance: few; v_gene: TRBV14; len: 16; j_gene: TRBJ1-3; CDR3nt: TGTGCCAGCAGCCACGGTACCGGGACAGGAGGAAACACCATATATTTT; CDR3aa: CASSHGTGTGGNTIYF
d_gene: TRBD1; abundance: -; v_gene: TRBV25-1; len: 15; j_gene: TRBJ2-5; CDR3nt: TGTGCCAGCAGTTCATACAGGGGGCGAGGTGAGACCCAGTACTTC; CDR3aa: CASSSYRGRGETQYF
d_gene: TRBD1; abundance: many; v_gene: TRBV29-1; len: 16; j_gene: TRBJ1-6; CDR3nt: TGCAGCGTTGAAGAAGGATTCGGGACAGGAGAGTCACCCCTCCACTTT; CDR3aa: CSVEEGFGTGESPLHF
d_gene: -; abundance: -; v_gene: TRBV7-2; len: 17; j_gene: TRBJ2-7; CDR3nt: TGTGCCAGCAGCTTAATGGTGACCAAACTACTTTCCTACGAGCAGTACTTC; CDR3aa: CASSLMVTKLLSYEQYF
d_gene: -; abundance: -; v_gene: TRBV19; len: 14; j_gene: TRBJ1-2; CDR3nt: TGTGCCAGTAGTATTTTCCCAGCAAACTATGGCTACACCTTC; CDR3aa: CASSIFPANYGYTF
d_gene: -; abundance: -; v_gene: TRBV5-1; len: 16; j_gene: TRBJ2-2; CDR3nt: TGTGCCAGCAGCTGGGACCGCGGGACAATCACCGGGGAGCTGTTTTTT; CDR3aa: CASSWDRGTITGELFF
d_gene: -; abundance: -; v_gene: TRBV5-6; len: 14; j_gene: TRBJ1-2; CDR3nt: TGTGCCAGCAGCTTGAGTTCGGGGGCGGATGGCTACACCTTC; CDR3aa: CASSLSSGADGYTF
d_gene: -; abundance: few; v_gene: TRBV7-2; len: 16; j_gene: TRBJ2-5; CDR3nt: TGTGCCAGCAGCTTAGTTCCGGGTACCGGTCAAGAGACCCAGTACTTC; CDR3aa: CASSLVPGTGQETQYF
d_gene: -; abundance: -; v_gene: TRBV19; len: 16; j_gene: TRBJ2-2; CDR3nt: TGTGCCAGTAGTAATAAGCATCCGACGAGCTACGGGGAGCTGTTTTTT; CDR3aa: CASSNKHPTSYGELFF
d_gene: -; abundance: many; v_gene: TRBV10-3; len: 15; j_gene: TRBJ2-7; CDR3nt: TGTGCCATCAGTGAGTCGGCAGCCAGCTCCTACGAGCAGTACTTC; CDR3aa: CAISESAASSYEQYF
d_gene: -; abundance: many; v_gene: TRBV10-2; len: 13; j_gene: TRBJ2-6; CDR3nt: TGCGCCAGCAGGGAGAGTGGGGCCAACGTCCTGACTTTC; CDR3aa: CASRESGANVLTF
d_gene: -; abundance: few; v_gene: TRBV7-9; len: 13; j_gene: TRBJ2-2; CDR3nt: TGTGCCAGCAGCGCCTCAGCCACCGGGGAGCTGTTTTTT; CDR3aa: CASSASATGELFF
d_gene: -; abundance: many; v_gene: TRBV10-3; len: 17; j_gene: TRBJ1-6; CDR3nt: TGTGCCATCAGTGAGTCACGGAGCCGGGAGACGAGCTCACCCCTCCACTTT; CDR3aa: CAISESRSRETSSPLHF
d_gene: TRBD2; abundance: -; v_gene: TRBV11-2; len: 14; j_gene: TRBJ2-7; CDR3nt: TGTGTCAGCTCCAGGACTAGCGGGAAGTACGAGCAGTACTTC; CDR3aa: CVSSRTSGKYEQYF
d_gene: -; abundance: many; v_gene: TRBV14; len: 11; j_gene: TRBJ1-1; CDR3nt: TGTGCCAGCAGCCTCCGGGACGAAGCTTTCTTT; CDR3aa: CASSLRDEAFF
d_gene: -; abundance: -; v_gene: TRBV25-1; len: 12; j_gene: TRBJ2-3; CDR3nt: TGTGCCAGCAGTCCACCCACAGATACGCAGTATTTT; CDR3aa: CASSPPTDTQYF
d_gene: TRBD1; abundance: -; v_gene: TRBV25-1; len: 14; j_gene: TRBJ2-2; CDR3nt: TGTGCCAGCGTGGACAGGGTGAACACCGGGGAGCTGTTTTTT; CDR3aa: CASVDRVNTGELFF
d_gene: TRBD1; abundance: -; v_gene: TRBV29-1; len: 14; j_gene: TRBJ2-7; CDR3nt: TGCAGCGTCCAACAGGGGACAGGGGCGGTCGAGCAGTACTTC; CDR3aa: CSVQQGTGAVEQYF
d_gene: TRBD1; abundance: many; v_gene: TRBV29-1; len: 11; j_gene: TRBJ2-7; CDR3nt: TGCAGCGTTGGGGACAGACAAGAGCAGTACTTC; CDR3aa: CSVGDRQEQYF
d_gene: -; abundance: few; v_gene: TRBV19; len: 14; j_gene: TRBJ1-1; CDR3nt: TGTGCCAGTATCGGGACCCTAAGGGACACTGAAGCTTTCTTT; CDR3aa: CASIGTLRDTEAFF